A selection of T cell receptor beta chains follows, all from one sample in a study of CD8+ T cells in alopecia areata. Using immunoSEQ multiplex PCR, the repertoire was profiled, and TCRdb retains in-frame clones only, with some absent. The sample records some 130,000 clones, about 47% being singletons. The input for sequencing was CD8+ T cells sorted from blood, taken at week 0. The receptor set was obtained from a human donor with alopecia areata. The CDR3 runs from the conserved cysteine through the conserved F or W. D genes are given only for firm matches. Clone size is shown for a subset of rows, as once, few, many or a class of expanded clone.

D gene,clone size,V gene,J gene,CDR3 DNA,CDR3 protein
.,.,TRBV27,TRBJ1-6,TGTGCCAGCAGTTTCAGGGCTGATTCACCCCTCCACTTT,CASSFRADSPLHF
.,.,TRBV5-6,TRBJ2-3,TGTGCCAGCAGCTACTCATGGGGCACAGATACGCAGTATTTT,CASSYSWGTDTQYF
.,.,TRBV30,TRBJ1-1,TGTGCCTGGAGTGTGTTCTGGGAAGAGAACACTGAAGCTTTCTTT,CAWSVFWEENTEAFF
TRBD1,.,TRBV27,TRBJ2-1,TGTGCCAGCAGTCCGGGACAGGGAGTATGGCAGTTCTTC,CASSPGQGVWQFF
TRBD1,many,TRBV4-1,TRBJ1-5,TGCGCCAGCAGCCAAGGACAGGGGTTGGAGCCCCAGCATTTT,CASSQGQGLEPQHF
.,.,TRBV6-4,TRBJ1-5,TGTGCCAGCATTCGGGGGTTAGGACAGACGGATCAGCCCCAGCATTTT,CASIRGLGQTDQPQHF
.,.,TRBV14,TRBJ1-2,TGTGCCACCTCACCGGGGCGAGCTAACTATGGCTACACCTTC,CATSPGRANYGYTF
TRBD1,.,TRBV30,TRBJ1-2,TGTGCCTGGAGGGGACAGAACGGCTATGGCTACACCTTC,CAWRGQNGYGYTF
.,few,TRBV12-5,TRBJ2-1,TGTGCTAGTGGTTTTAGCGTCTATGAGCAGTTCTTC,CASGFSVYEQFF
.,.,TRBV5-4,TRBJ1-1,TGTGCCAGCAGCTGGGAACCAGACGAGGGGACTGAAGCTTTCTTT,CASSWEPDEGTEAFF
.,few,TRBV19,TRBJ1-5,TGTGCCAGTAATAGGCAGCCCCAGCATTTT,CASNRQPQHF
.,.,TRBV6-5,TRBJ2-1,TGTGCCAGCAGTTACTCGACAGATTTCGATGAGCAGTTCTTC,CASSYSTDFDEQFF
TRBD1,.,TRBV4-3,TRBJ2-7,TGCGCCAGCAGCCCGGACAGGGGATACGAGCAGTACTTC,CASSPDRGYEQYF
TRBD1,.,TRBV9,TRBJ2-7,TGTGCCAGCAGCAACGGACAGGGGTACGAGCAGTACTTC,CASSNGQGYEQYF
.,.,TRBV29-1,TRBJ2-1,TGCAGCGTTGGTACAGGGATGAATGAGCAGTTCTTC,CSVGTGMNEQFF
.,few,TRBV27,TRBJ2-3,TGTGCCAGCAGTTTAGCCCCTGGAACAGATACGCAGTATTTT,CASSLAPGTDTQYF
.,.,TRBV27,TRBJ2-1,TGTGCCAGCAGTTCCTCACCGGGACACTTCTACAATGAGCAGTTCTTC,CASSSSPGHFYNEQFF
.,.,TRBV30,TRBJ2-5,TGTGCCTGGAGTGTAGACACCGAAGAGACCCAGTACTTC,CAWSVDTEETQYF
.,.,TRBV30,TRBJ1-1,TGTGCCTGGATTTGGAAGATGAACACTGAAGCTTTCTTT,CAWIWKMNTEAFF
.,few,TRBV29-1,TRBJ2-3,TGCAGCGGTATCACAGGACAAACTAGCACAGATACGCAGTATTTT,CSGITGQTSTDTQYF
.,.,TRBV5-6,TRBJ2-7,TGTGCCAGCAGCTTAGGAGGGGCCGAGCAGTACTTC,CASSLGGAEQYF
TRBD1,few,TRBV11-2,TRBJ2-7,TGTGCCAGCAGCCCGGGACAGTGGGGCTCCTACGAGCAGTACTTC,CASSPGQWGSYEQYF
.,.,TRBV27,TRBJ2-3,TGTGCCAGCAGTCCAACGGACATCACAGATACGCAGTATTTT,CASSPTDITDTQYF
.,.,TRBV5-1,TRBJ1-5,TGCGCCAGCAGCTTGTGGCAGGGCGCTCAGCCCCAGCATTTT,CASSLWQGAQPQHF
TRBD1,.,TRBV25-1,TRBJ1-6,TGTGCCAGCAGTGAATATGACAGGGGCCTCTATAATTCACCCCTCCACTTT,CASSEYDRGLYNSPLHF
TRBD1,few,TRBV29-1,TRBJ1-2,TGCAGCGTTGAAGGGGACAGAGCTAACTATGGCTACACCTTC,CSVEGDRANYGYTF
TRBD1,once,TRBV30,TRBJ2-2,TGTGCCTGGAGTGTAATGACAGGGTTGGCCGGGGAGCTGTTTTTT,CAWSVMTGLAGELFF
TRBD2,few,TRBV9,TRBJ2-7,TGTGCCAGCAGCGTAGGGAGCGGGGGTACCTACGAGCAGTACTTC,CASSVGSGGTYEQYF
TRBD1,.,TRBV9,TRBJ1-2,TGTGCCAGCAGCGTAGCGGACAGGGTTGGCTACACCTTC,CASSVADRVGYTF
.,few,TRBV11-2,TRBJ2-1,TGTGCCAGCAGCTTGGAACACAATGAGCAGTTCTTC,CASSLEHNEQFF
TRBD1,few,TRBV7-2,TRBJ2-5,TGTGCCAGCAGCCCGTGGGACAGGGGATACGAGACCCAGTACTTC,CASSPWDRGYETQYF
TRBD1,once,TRBV9,TRBJ2-5,TGTGCCAGCAGCGTAGGAGGGGGCCGTGGGGAGACCCAGTACTTC,CASSVGGGRGETQYF
.,few,TRBV2,TRBJ2-7,TGTGCCAGCAGTGAAGGGCAGGTTTACGAGCAGTACTTC,CASSEGQVYEQYF
.,.,TRBV5-1,TRBJ2-6,TGCGCCAGCAGGGGATCTGGGGCCAACGTCCTGACTTTC,CASRGSGANVLTF
TRBD1,few,TRBV13,TRBJ2-5,TGTGCCAGCAGCTCCACAACCCTCCAGGGGGAGATCGTAGAGACCCAGTACTTC,CASSSTTLQGEIVETQYF
.,.,TRBV12-5,TRBJ2-7,TGTGCTAGTGGTTTGAGGCAGGGCTACGAGCAGTACTTC,CASGLRQGYEQYF
TRBD1,.,TRBV4-1,TRBJ2-7,TGCGCCAGCAGCCAAGCTGGGACAGGGGCCTACGAGCAGTACTTC,CASSQAGTGAYEQYF
TRBD2,.,TRBV4-3,TRBJ2-1,TGCGCCAGCAGCCAAGATTGGCGGGGGGATTACAATGAGCAGTTCTTC,CASSQDWRGDYNEQFF
.,few,TRBV6-5,TRBJ2-1,TGTGCCAGCATTAGCTCCTACAATGAGCAGTTCTTC,CASISSYNEQFF
.,.,TRBV4-1,TRBJ2-3,TGCGCCAGCAGCCAGCGCACAGATACGCAGTATTTT,CASSQRTDTQYF
.,.,TRBV4-1,TRBJ2-6,TGCGCCAGCAGCTATCAGGGTACCGGGGCCAACGTCCTGACTTTC,CASSYQGTGANVLTF
TRBD1,.,TRBV6-6,TRBJ2-7,TGTGCCAGCAGTTTAACCCGTTCCAGGGGGACCTACGAGCAGTACTTC,CASSLTRSRGTYEQYF
.,few,TRBV9,TRBJ2-4,TGTGCCAGCAGCGTAGGGCGTAGCCAAAACGTTCAGTACTTC,CASSVGRSQNVQYF
TRBD1,.,TRBV7-8,TRBJ2-7,TGTGCCAGCAGTGAAGACAGGGACGACGAGCAGTACTTC,CASSEDRDDEQYF
TRBD2,few,TRBV4-1,TRBJ2-3,TGCGCCAGCAGCCTAGGGACTAGCGGCACAGATACGCAGTATTTT,CASSLGTSGTDTQYF